Following are 9 T cell receptor beta chains from one sample sequenced in a study of T cells after yellow fever vaccination. TCRdb used MiXCR to reprocess the 5' RACE reads, holding one entry per CDR3 protein. The repertoire holds some 350,000 distinct CDR3 sequences, 6.2% seen once, with about 15% in the top ten. This specimen was PBMCs, taken 5 days after the yellow fever booster vaccination. The receptors stem from a man between 25 and 39 years old who received the YFV17D yellow fever vaccine.

This clonotype was seen at least ten times. V and J are TRBV6-5 and TRBJ1-6; D perhaps matches TRBD1 (6 bases). This CDR3 has 15 residues. V was cut by 8 bases and J by 10 bases, with 21 bases left in between. CDR1 MNHEY and CDR2 SVGAGI come from the germline V gene. This CDR3 is CASELTGRGGSPLHF. The CDR3 region has the DNA TGTGCCAGCGAGCTTACAGGGAGGGGCGGGTCACCCCTCCACTTT.

This clonotype was recorded many times. This chain uses TRBV29-1 with TRBJ2-2; weak D call: TRBD1 (5 bases). CDR3 length equals 12 residues. V shed 5 bases and J shed 6 bases, with 10 bases lying between them. Germline CDR1 SQVTM, CDR2 ANQGSEA. The DNA for the CDR3 is TGCAGCGTTTACCTGACAGCCGGGGAGCTGTTTTTT. Its protein product is CSVYLTAGELFF.

The V and J genes are TRBV18 and TRBJ2-7, with 12 bases matching TRBD1. V dropped 2 bases and J dropped 5; count of bases not matched to a gene: 13. CDR1 and CDR2 (germline): KGHSH, LQKENI. CDR3 length: 18 amino acids. This CDR3 is CASSPYSLGQGARDEQYF. The CDR3 nucleotides are TGTGCCAGCTCACCATATAGTCTGGGACAGGGGGCGCGAGACGAGCAGTACTTC.

This clonotype appeared many times. V gene TRBV3-1 combines with J gene TRBJ2-7; 7 bases agree with TRBD2. The germline CDR1 and CDR2 sequences are LGHDT and YNNKEL (reference sequence). V shed 4 bases and J 2 bases; nucleotides not matched to a gene: 11. This CDR3 contains 16 residues. CDR3 loop: CASSPVGRPLPYEQYF. The CDR3 nucleotides are TGTGCCAGCAGCCCAGTCGGGAGGCCCCTTCCCTACGAGCAGTACTTC.

This clonotype was found many times. The CDR3: CSAREGGSTYEQYF. DNA for the CDR3: TGCAGCGCCCGTGAGGGCGGGAGTACCTACGAGCAGTACTTC. The J gene is TRBJ2-7, the V gene TRBV29-1; 7 positions match TRBD2. The germline V gene has CDR1 SQVTM and CDR2 ANQGSEA. The length of the CDR3 is 14 residues. Losses at the gene ends were 7 bases for V and 2 bases for J; bases not matched to a gene: 11.

This clonotype was detected many times. The chain combines TRBV11-2 with TRBJ2-1; D may be TRBD2 (5 bases). In germline, CDR1 is SGHAT, CDR2 FQNNGV. This CDR3 is built from 15 residues. Trimming took off 2 bases at V and 3 bases at J, with 11 bases between the two ends. The CDR3 protein is CASSLIGNRYNEQFF. The CDR3 DNA reads as TGTGCCAGCAGCTTAATCGGGAACCGCTACAATGAGCAGTTCTTC.

This clonotype was seen only a few times. CDR3 coding DNA: TGTGCCAGCAGCCAAGATTTAGCCCTATCCTATGGCTACACCTTC. It encodes CASSQDLALSYGYTF. The rearrangement uses TRBV4-2 and TRBJ1-2, with no clear D. This CDR3 is built from 15 residues. Trimming cost V 0 bases and J 4 bases, with 12 bases left between them. From germline, CDR1 is LGHNA and CDR2 YNFKEQ.

Many counts were recorded for this clonotype. This chain joins TRBV29-1 and TRBJ2-1, with 7 nucleotides matching TRBD2. The CDR3 consists of 13 residues. The V gene end was trimmed by 5 bases and the J gene end by 2 bases; junction bases not matched to a gene: 3. Germline lookup yields CDR1 SQVTM and CDR2 ANQGSEA. The CDR3 loop reads CSVLAAAYNEQFF. For the CDR3, the DNA is TGCAGCGTTCTAGCGGCGGCCTACAATGAGCAGTTCTTC.

J is TRBJ1-6 and V is TRBV20-1; D unresolved. The length of the CDR3 is 14 residues. The V and J ends lost 0 bases and 7 bases respectively, with 10 bases between them. CDR1 is DFQATT and CDR2 is SNEGSKA in the germline V gene (reference sequence). Here the CDR3 DNA reads TGCAGTGCTAGAGATTCAAGGTTGAATTCACCCCTCCACTTT. Its translation is CSARDSRLNSPLHF.